The rows below give T cell receptor beta chains drawn from one sample of a study of blood T cell repertoires in COVID-19. Profiled with immunoSEQ multiplex PCR; TCRdb holds only in-frame clones, not every one. The sample comprises 300,000 to 400,000 clones, about nine tenths of which are singletons, and 1% rests with the top ten. Sequencing input: peripheral blood. All receptors come from a middle-aged man with active or convalescent COVID-19. CDR3s include the opening cysteine and the closing phenylalanine or tryptophan. Fields, in order: D gene, J gene, V gene, clone size, CDR3 protein, CDR3 DNA. D genes are given only for firm matches. For some rows the clone size is stated as once, few or many, or as a class when expanded; others skip it.

>.|TRBJ1-6|TRBV2|.
CASSGQGQLNSPLHF
TGTGCCAGCAGTGGGCAGGGCCAACTTAATTCACCCCTCCACTTT
>.|TRBJ2-1|TRBV19|.
CASSIDSQGSYNEQFF
TGTGCCAGTAGTATAGATTCCCAGGGATCCTACAATGAGCAGTTCTTC
>.|TRBJ1-3|TRBV30|.
CAWSPPGLQGHTIYF
TGTGCCTGGAGTCCGCCGGGATTACAGGGACACACCATATATTTT
>TRBD2|TRBJ2-7|TRBV5-1|.
CASSFLAGAGYEQYF
TGCGCCAGCAGCTTCTTAGCGGGGGCCGGCTACGAGCAGTACTTC
>.|TRBJ1-2|TRBV4-3|.
CASSQDLQGSYGYTF
TGCGCCAGCAGCCAAGATCTGCAGGGGAGCTATGGCTACACCTTC
>TRBD1|TRBJ2-1|TRBV6-5|.
CASSYGTGLGEQFF
TGTGCCAGCAGTTACGGGACAGGGCTCGGTGAGCAGTTCTTC
>TRBD2|TRBJ2-7|TRBV5-1|.
CASSDSGRAYEQYF
TGCGCCAGCAGCGATAGCGGGAGGGCCTACGAGCAGTACTTC
>TRBD1|TRBJ1-1|TRBV7-2|.
CASSLQGSGVNTEAFF
TGTGCCAGCAGCCTACAGGGGTCGGGGGTGAACACTGAAGCTTTCTTT
>.|TRBJ2-7|TRBV19|.
CASSSRTPFSYEQYF
TGTGCCAGTAGTTCTAGGACACCTTTCTCCTACGAGCAGTACTTC
>TRBD1|TRBJ2-2|TRBV5-4|.
CASSIDRANTGELFF
TGTGCCAGCAGCATCGACAGGGCCAACACCGGGGAGCTGTTTTTT
>.|TRBJ1-1|TRBV30|.
CALSRFNTEAFF
TGTGCCCTTAGCAGATTTAACACTGAAGCTTTCTTT
>TRBD1|TRBJ1-6|TRBV18|.
CASSPRDRDAYNSPLHF
TGTGCCAGCTCACCACGGGACAGGGACGCCTATAATTCACCCCTCCACTTT
>.|TRBJ2-7|TRBV27|.
CASSFGLGAYEQYF
TGTGCCAGCAGTTTTGGACTGGGGGCTTACGAGCAGTACTTC
>TRBD2|TRBJ2-1|TRBV7-7|.
CASSPGGPFSYNEQFF
TGTGCTAGCAGCCCGGGGGGGCCCTTCTCCTACAATGAGCAGTTCTTC
>TRBD1|TRBJ1-1|TRBV7-3|once
CASSYRRKDRERVGMNTEAFF
TGTGCCAGCAGCTACCGAAGGAAAGACAGGGAGCGGGTGGGCATGAACACTGAAGCTTTCTTT
>TRBD1|TRBJ1-4|TRBV28|.
CASGTGGFEKLFF
TGTGCCAGCGGGACAGGGGGTTTTGAAAAACTGTTTTTT
>.|TRBJ2-1|TRBV4-1|.
CASSQVASAAYNEQFF
TGCGCCAGCAGCCAAGTAGCTAGCGCCGCCTACAATGAGCAGTTCTTC
>TRBD1|TRBJ2-7|TRBV7-3|.
CASRLGTALSYEQYF
TGTGCCAGCAGACTCGGGACAGCGCTCTCCTACGAGCAGTACTTC
>TRBD1|TRBJ1-4|TRBV29-1|.
CSVETPTGGSREKLFF
TGCAGCGTTGAAACGCCAACAGGGGGAAGTCGGGAAAAACTGTTTTTT
>TRBD1|TRBJ1-1|TRBV7-2|.
CASSPSAGGTEAFF
TGTGCCAGCAGTCCCTCAGCAGGGGGTACTGAAGCTTTCTTT
>.|TRBJ1-2|TRBV19|.
CASKSGDFNYGYTF
TGTGCCAGTAAATCGGGGGACTTTAACTATGGCTACACCTTC
>TRBD1|TRBJ1-5|TRBV11-3|.
CASSLAHWTGGNQPQHF
TGTGCCAGCAGCTTAGCCCATTGGACAGGGGGCAATCAGCCCCAGCATTTT
>TRBD1|TRBJ1-2|TRBV10-3|.
CAISESWDRNYGYTF
TGTGCCATCAGTGAGTCTTGGGACAGAAACTATGGCTACACCTTC
>TRBD2|TRBJ2-5|TRBV11-2|.
CASSLILAGDRETQYF
TGTGCCAGCAGCTTAATTCTAGCGGGAGATCGAGAGACCCAGTACTTC
>.|TRBJ1-3|TRBV29-1|.
CSVEPPPGHGSSGNTIYF
TGCAGCGTTGAACCCCCCCCCGGACACGGATCCTCTGGAAACACCATATATTTT
>.|TRBJ1-2|TRBV6-2/TRBV6-3|once
CASSADSPGIDGYTF
TGTGCCAGCAGTGCGGACAGCCCCGGGATTGATGGCTACACCTTC
>TRBD1|TRBJ2-7|TRBV15|.
CATSRKPDRDYEQYF
TGTGCCACCAGCAGGAAACCGGACAGGGACTACGAGCAGTACTTC
>TRBD1|TRBJ2-2|TRBV19|.
CASSKGTGDTGELFF
TGTGCCAGTAGTAAGGGGACAGGAGACACCGGGGAGCTGTTTTTT
>.|TRBJ1-3|TRBV11-2|.
CASSLGTTGNTIYF
TGTGCCAGCAGCTTAGGCACAACTGGAAACACCATATATTTT
>.|TRBJ2-5|TRBV2|.
CASNENRETQYF
TGTGCCAGCAATGAAAATCGGGAGACCCAGTACTTC
>.|TRBJ1-5|TRBV6-6|.
CASSYGALDQPQHF
TGTGCCAGCAGTTACGGGGCATTGGATCAGCCCCAGCATTTT
>.|TRBJ2-1|TRBV2|few
CASSVGGIGDEQFF
TGTGCCAGCAGTGTTGGGGGGATTGGGGATGAGCAGTTCTTC
>.|TRBJ1-2|TRBV7-2|.
CASSLAAAWRGYTF
TGTGCCAGCAGCTTAGCGGCAGCGTGGCGTGGCTACACCTTC